This T cell receptor beta chain was profiled in a study of T cells in Graves' hyperthyroidism and ophthalmopathy. What was amplified from RNA transcripts were TCR beta CDR3 regions. The TCR CDR3 was amplified in a first-round RT-PCR using the HTBI primer set. One entry per CDR3 protein, called by TCRdb with MiXCR from the multiplex PCR reads. There are around 620,000 distinct CDR3 sequences in the sample; under 20% occur only once, and around 3.9% lies in the top ten. Overall study findings and caveats: Model-based prediction identified ophthalmopathy a median 6.5 months prior to its onset.

This clonotype came up many times. Its specificity is not known. Stable Graves' hyperthyroidism meant no ophthalmopathy progression within 18 months. Hyperthyroidism, newly diagnosed and lasting under 2 months, affected patients aged 18 to 65. PBMCs were derived from around 10 ml fresh peripheral blood. The sequenced sample was blood. The TCR sequence derives from a woman between 25 and 40 years old with Graves' hyperthyroidism.

CDR3 in amino acids: CASSSVRDGFGYTF. In DNA form, the CDR3 reads TGTGCCAGCAGTTCGGTCCGGGATGGATTCGGCTACACCTTC. The chain carries TRBV27 and TRBJ1-2; D gene uncertain. Deletions cut 4 bases from V and 8 bases from J, with 17 bases between. The CDR3 is made up of 14 amino acids. Germline CDR1 is MNHEY and CDR2 is SMNVEV (reference sequence).